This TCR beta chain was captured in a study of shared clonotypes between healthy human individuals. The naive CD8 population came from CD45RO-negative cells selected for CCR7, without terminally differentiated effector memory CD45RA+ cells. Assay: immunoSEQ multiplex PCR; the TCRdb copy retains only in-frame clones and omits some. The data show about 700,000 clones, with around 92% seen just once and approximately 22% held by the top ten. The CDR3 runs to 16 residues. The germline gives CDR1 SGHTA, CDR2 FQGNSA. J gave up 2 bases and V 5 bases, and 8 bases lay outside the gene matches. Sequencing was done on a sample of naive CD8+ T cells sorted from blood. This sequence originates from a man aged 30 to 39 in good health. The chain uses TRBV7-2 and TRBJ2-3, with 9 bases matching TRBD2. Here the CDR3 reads CASSLIAGAYTDTQYF. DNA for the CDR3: TGTGCCAGCAGCCTGATAGCGGGAGCCTACACAGATACGCAGTATTTT.